One sample yielded the 7 T cell receptor beta chains listed below, sequenced in a study of graft-versus-host responses after intestinal transplantation. These TCRs are of unknown antigen specificity. Using immunoSEQ multiplex PCR, the repertoire was profiled, and TCRdb retains in-frame clones only, with some absent. The table shows some 90,000 clones, with about nine tenths occurring only once. The sample in question was unstimulated CD4+ T cells sorted from spleen or lymph node cells, obtained before intestinal transplant. The receptors derive from a human donor who received an intestinal transplant.

This clone has only one observation. This chain links TRBV30 with TRBJ1-2; D unclear. The germline CDR1 and CDR2 sequences are GTSNPN and SVGIG (reference sequence). Trimming cost V 0 bases and J 8 bases, with 10 bases left between them. The CDR3 sequence is 12 residues long. The CDR3: CAWSVVRSGYTF. CDR3 bases: TGTGCCTGGAGTGTAGTGAGATCAGGCTACACCTTC.

The V call is TRBV5-5, the J call TRBJ1-4, with D tentatively TRBD1 (6 bases). The V gene's germline CDR1 is SGHKS and CDR2 YYEKEE (reference sequence). CDR3 length: 15 amino acids. V dropped 3 bases and J dropped 0 bases, with 9 bases sitting between them. The CDR3 spells CASSSSGATNEKLFF. The CDR3 nucleotides are TGTGCCAGCAGCTCCTCAGGGGCAACTAATGAAAAACTGTTTTTT. The whole variable domain, remainder taken from reference TRBV5-5 and TRBJ1-4, is DAGVTQSPTHLIKTRGQQVTLRCSPISGHKSVSWYQQVLGQGPQFIFQYYEKEERGRGNFPDRFSARQFPNYSSELNVNALLLGDSALYLCASSSSGATNEKLFFGSGTQLSVL.

The chain recombines TRBV9 with TRBJ2-5; weak D call: TRBD1 (6 bases). This CDR3 region has 19 residues. Germline CDR1 SGDLS, CDR2 YYNGEE. The V gene lost 0 bases and the J gene lost 5 bases, with 26 bases spanning the gap. The CDR3 nucleotides read TGTGCCAGCAGCGTAGGGGCCCCGACAGGTTTTGGGAGTTCGGAGACCCAGTACTTC. Its translation: CASSVGAPTGFGSSETQYF.

This clone was seen only once. The chain uses TRBV9 and TRBJ2-7; TRBD2 might be the D (5 bases). The CDR3 has 14 residues. The germline CDR1 and CDR2 sequences are SGDLS and YYNGEE. The V end was cut by 3 bases, the J end by 4 bases, with 14 bases between. Here the CDR3 DNA reads TGTGCCAGCAGCGCAGATTCCTCGGGGTACGAGCAGTACTTC. Residues: CASSADSSGYEQYF.

This rearrangement joins TRBV11-2 to TRBJ2-7; 12 nucleotides line up with TRBD2. This CDR3 spans 16 amino acids. J was trimmed by 1 base and V by 2 bases; bases with no gene match: 3. In germline, CDR1 is SGHAT, CDR2 FQNNGV. CDR3 nucleotide sequence: TGTGCCAGCAGCTTAATACTAGCGGGAGGATCCTACGAGCAGTACTTC. Translating it yields CASSLILAGGSYEQYF.

The rearrangement joins TRBV2 to TRBJ2-7, with 7 positions matching TRBD1. The V gene's germline CDR1 is SNHLY and CDR2 FYNNEI. This CDR3 is built from 14 residues. V lost 5 bases and J lost 3; bases outside the gene matches: 7. This CDR3 reads CASSLPGQIYEQYF. The CDR3 nucleotides are TGTGCCAGCAGTCTACCGGGACAGATCTACGAGCAGTACTTC.

This rearrangement joins TRBV27 to TRBJ2-2; 9 bases fit TRBD2. Per the germline V gene, CDR1 is MNHEY and CDR2 is SMNVEV (reference sequence). The J segment lost 7 bases and the V segment lost 5 bases, leaving 8 bases of the junction unmatched. The CDR3 extends over 15 amino acids. The CDR3: CASSRLAGNHGELFF. The DNA of the CDR3 is TGTGCCAGCAGTAGGCTAGCGGGAAACCACGGGGAGCTGTTTTTT.